Following are 10 T cell receptor beta chains from one sample sequenced in a study of CD8 T cells in ankylosing spondylitis. TCRdb re-called the 5' RACE reads through MiXCR, storing one row per CDR3 protein. The table lists 35,000 to 45,000 distinct CDR3 sequences, about 11% of them singletons, with 1.4% in the top ten. Sequencing input: blood, either unsorted or a sorted T cell fraction (not recorded which). The receptors come from a male donor with ankylosing spondylitis or in good health (not recorded which).

This clonotype showed up just a few times. This chain uses TRBV6-2 or TRBV6-3 with TRBJ2-5, with TRBD1 as a possible D gene (6 bases). CDR3 size: 22 residues. Trimming cost V 3 bases and J 0 bases, with 32 bases left between them. In germline, CDR1 is MNHEY, CDR2 SVGEGT. The CDR3 protein is CASSYNTQPWDTREEYQETQYF. The CDR3 nucleotides are TGTGCCAGCAGTTATAATACCCAACCGTGGGACACTCGCGAGGAGTACCAAGAGACCCAGTACTTC.

The table lists this clonotype with many counts. The V gene is TRBV29-1, the J gene TRBJ2-5; D remains ambiguous. Between the trimmed V and J ends, which lost 3 bases and 1 base, there was a span of 3 bases. The CDR3 sequence is 11 residues long. The germline CDR1 and CDR2 sequences are SQVTM and ANQGSEA. CDR3 sequence reads: CSVDLQETQYF. In DNA, the CDR3 is TGCAGCGTTGACCTCCAAGAGACCCAGTACTTC.

V gene TRBV7-2 combines with J gene TRBJ1-2; D possibly corresponds to TRBD1 (5 bases). CDR1 and CDR2 from the germline V gene are SGHTA and FQGNSA. There are 16 residues in the CDR3. Trimming took 5 bases from V and 3 from J, leaving 19 bases between them. The CDR3 is CASSTQGTGRYYGYTF. CDR3 coding DNA: TGTGCCAGCAGCACACAAGGGACGGGGAGGTACTATGGCTACACCTTC.

Ten or more counts support this clonotype. The CDR3 DNA follows: TGCAGTGCTAGTTCCCCCTGGGACACCGGGGAGCTGTTTTTT. This sequence encodes CSASSPWDTGELFF. V and J are TRBV20-1 and TRBJ2-2; D remains unclear. Trimming removed 3 bases at V and 3 bases at J, with 11 bases between. The CDR3 is 14 residues long. In germline, CDR1 is DFQATT, CDR2 SNEGSKA (reference sequence).

This clonotype came up a few times. J is TRBJ1-1 and V is TRBV13, with TRBD1 as a possible D gene (6 bases). Trimming removed 5 bases from V and 3 bases from J, with 10 bases in between. The CDR3 runs to 13 residues. CDR1 and CDR2 from the germline V gene are PRHDT and FYEKMQ (reference sequence). This chain's CDR3 is CASSPGEDTEAFF. The CDR3, as DNA: TGTGCCAGCAGCCCAGGGGAGGACACTGAAGCTTTCTTT.

The V and J genes are TRBV5-5 and TRBJ1-1, with a weak D call TRBD1 (5 bases). Per germline, CDR1 SGHKS and CDR2 YYEKEE (reference sequence). The CDR3 is 16 amino acids. Deletions cut 4 bases from V and 0 bases from J, with 16 bases between. The CDR3 loop is CASSREGARVNTEAFF. CDR3 coding DNA: TGTGCCAGCAGCCGAGAAGGGGCGAGGGTGAACACTGAAGCTTTCTTT.

In its sample, this clonotype was seen a few times. The chain has TRBV10-3 and TRBJ1-1; TRBD1 is a possible D gene (6 bases). V lost 6 bases and J lost 6, with 20 bases in between. The germline gives CDR1 ENHRY, CDR2 SYGVKD. CDR3 length: 15 residues. CDR3: CAISNPPGAGAEAFF. CDR3 nucleotides: TGTGCCATCAGCAATCCTCCAGGGGCAGGGGCTGAAGCTTTCTTT.

This clonotype was counted many times. V and J are TRBV15 and TRBJ2-7; D tentatively reads TRBD1 or TRBD2 (5 bases each). V lost 4 bases to trimming and J lost 4 bases, with 11 bases between them. The germline V gene encodes CDR1 LNHNV and CDR2 YYDKDF (reference sequence). The CDR3 runs to 13 residues. CDR3 amino acids: CATSTGSSYEQYF. In nucleotides, the CDR3 is TGTGCCACCAGCACAGGGAGCAGTTACGAGCAGTACTTC.

This clonotype has a single count. The chain couples TRBV20-1 to TRBJ2-5, with 9 nucleotides matching TRBD2. Trimming removed 6 bases from V and 5 bases from J; junction bases left unmatched: 7. The CDR3 has 13 residues. Germline V gene data show CDR1 as DFQATT and CDR2 as SNEGSKA (reference sequence). CDR3 bases: TGCAGTGCACACCTAGCGGGGCAGGAGACCCAGTACTTC. Protein sequence: CSAHLAGQETQYF.

This clonotype appeared many times. The chain has TRBV3-1 and TRBJ1-1; no definite D call. The V and J ends lost 1 base and 5 bases respectively, with 8 bases between them. This CDR3 is 13 amino acids long. Germline V gene data show CDR1 as LGHDT and CDR2 as YNNKEL (reference sequence). The CDR3 coding sequence is TGTGCCAGCAGCCAAGTGGAGAGGACTGAAGCTTTCTTT. Its protein is CASSQVERTEAFF.